Listed here is a single T cell receptor beta chain. No antigen is known for it. These data belong to a study of radiation and T cells in renal cell carcinoma. The wider study: Nephrectomy followed 15 Gy stereotactic body radiation by 4 weeks.

This CDR3 has 18 amino acids. Germline V gene lookup returns CDR1 SGHRS and CDR2 YFSETQ. Trimming removed 2 bases at V and 5 bases at J, with 24 bases between. The table came from immunoSEQ multiplex PCR; TCRdb's copy has only in-frame clones and leaves some out. The data contain some 130,000 clones, over 75% of them seen just once; the ten biggest clones take up 1.9%. Study-wide results and caveats: From baseline, blood top tumor clonotypes peaked at 2 weeks post-radiation.

Described time point: blood 2 weeks post-SBRT. Treatment described: 15 Gy SBRT to primary tumor, nephrectomy 4 weeks later. After SBRT, blood was collected at 2 and 4 weeks, plus baseline. The patient's renal cell carcinoma had clear cell pathology. The sequences come from blood, collected from a patient whose treatment included radiotherapy and nephrectomy. The clonotype comes from a woman between 55 and 75 years old with renal cell carcinoma. This sequence joins TRBV5-1 and TRBJ2-3; D may be TRBD2 (5 bases). The CDR3 here is CASSLRFPPGLIQDTQYF. The CDR3 coding sequence is TGCGCCAGCAGCTTACGGTTCCCCCCAGGACTTATCCAAGATACGCAGTATTTT.